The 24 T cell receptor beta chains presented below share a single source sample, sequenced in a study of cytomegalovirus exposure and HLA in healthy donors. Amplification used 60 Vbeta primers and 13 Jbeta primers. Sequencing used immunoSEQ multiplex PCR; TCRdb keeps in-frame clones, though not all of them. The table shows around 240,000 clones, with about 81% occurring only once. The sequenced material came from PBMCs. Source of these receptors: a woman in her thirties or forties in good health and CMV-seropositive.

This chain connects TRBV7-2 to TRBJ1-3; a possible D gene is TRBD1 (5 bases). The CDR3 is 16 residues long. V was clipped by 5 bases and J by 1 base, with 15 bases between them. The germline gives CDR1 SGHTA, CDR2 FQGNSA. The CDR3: CASSLFPGFSGNTIYF. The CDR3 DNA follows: TGTGCCAGCAGCCTCTTCCCAGGGTTTTCTGGAAACACCATATATTTT.

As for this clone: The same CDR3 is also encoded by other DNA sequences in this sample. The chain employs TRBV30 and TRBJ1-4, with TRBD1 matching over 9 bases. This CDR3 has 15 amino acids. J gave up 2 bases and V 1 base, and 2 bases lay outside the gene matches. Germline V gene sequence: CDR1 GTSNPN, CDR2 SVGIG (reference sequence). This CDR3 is CAWSGGTGTNEKLFF. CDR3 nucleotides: TGTGCCTGGAGTGGGGGGACAGGGACTAATGAAAAACTGTTTTTT.

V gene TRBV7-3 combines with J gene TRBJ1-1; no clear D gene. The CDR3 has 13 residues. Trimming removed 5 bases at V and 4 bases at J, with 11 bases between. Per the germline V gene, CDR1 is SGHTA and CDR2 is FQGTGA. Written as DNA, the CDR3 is TGTGCCAGCAGCCGTGAAGAGGGCACTGAAGCTTTCTTT. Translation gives CASSREEGTEAFF.

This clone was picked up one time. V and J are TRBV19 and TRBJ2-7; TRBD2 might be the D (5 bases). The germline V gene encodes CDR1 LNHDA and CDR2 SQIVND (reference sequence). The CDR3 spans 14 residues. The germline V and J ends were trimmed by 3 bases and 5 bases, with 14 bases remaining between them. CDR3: CASSIFPGMDEQYF. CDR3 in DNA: TGTGCCAGTAGTATCTTTCCGGGGATGGACGAGCAGTACTTC.

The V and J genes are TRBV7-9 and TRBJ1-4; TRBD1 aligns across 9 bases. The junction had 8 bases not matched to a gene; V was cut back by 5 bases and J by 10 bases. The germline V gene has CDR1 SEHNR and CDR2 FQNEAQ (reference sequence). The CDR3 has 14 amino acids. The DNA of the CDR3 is TGTGCCAGCAGCCCCCGGACAGGGGTGGTAAAACTGTTTTTT. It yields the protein CASSPRTGVVKLFF.

The DNA of the CDR3 is TGCGCCAGCAGCTGGACTAGCGGGACTCGAGATACGCAGTATTTT. This gives the protein CASSWTSGTRDTQYF. This chain uses TRBV5-1 with TRBJ2-3; TRBD2 aligns across 12 bases. This CDR3 has 15 residues. V dropped 3 bases and J dropped 5; count of bases not matched to a gene: 4. Germline V CDR1 and CDR2: SGHRS, YFSETQ.

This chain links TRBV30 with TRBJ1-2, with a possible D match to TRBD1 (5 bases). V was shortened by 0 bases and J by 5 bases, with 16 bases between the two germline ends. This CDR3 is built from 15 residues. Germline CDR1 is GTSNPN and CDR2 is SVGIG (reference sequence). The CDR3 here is CAWSVLSGRYYGYTF. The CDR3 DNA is TGTGCCTGGAGTGTACTATCAGGGAGGTATTATGGCTACACCTTC. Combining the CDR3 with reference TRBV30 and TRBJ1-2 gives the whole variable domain SQTIHQWPATLVQPVGSPLSLECTVEGTSNPNLYWYRQAAGRGLQLLFYSVGIGQISSEVPQNLSASRPQDRQFILSSKKLLLSDSGFYLCAWSVLSGRYYGYTFGSGTRLTVV.

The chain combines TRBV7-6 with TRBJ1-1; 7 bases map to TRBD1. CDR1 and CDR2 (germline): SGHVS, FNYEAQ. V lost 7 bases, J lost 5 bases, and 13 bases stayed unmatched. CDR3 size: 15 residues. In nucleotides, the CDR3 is TGTGCCAGCACCTCTCGGACAGGTTGGGATACTGAAGCTTTCTTT. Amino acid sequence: CASTSRTGWDTEAFF.

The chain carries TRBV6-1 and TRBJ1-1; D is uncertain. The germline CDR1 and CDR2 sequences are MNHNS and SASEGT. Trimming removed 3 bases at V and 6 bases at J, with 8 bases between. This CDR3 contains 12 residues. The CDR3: CASSERPPEAFF. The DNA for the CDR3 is TGTGCCAGCAGTGAGAGGCCCCCTGAAGCTTTCTTT.

In DNA, the CDR3 is TGCGCCAGCAGCCAACCTGGAGGGGACAATGAGCAGTTCTTC. It encodes CASSQPGGDNEQFF. This chain links TRBV4-3 with TRBJ2-1, with D perhaps matching TRBD2 (6 bases). Germline assignment: CDR1 LGHNA and CDR2 YSLEER. This CDR3 is built from 14 residues. With 2 bases removed from V and 5 bases from J, the gap between germline ends came to 10 bases.

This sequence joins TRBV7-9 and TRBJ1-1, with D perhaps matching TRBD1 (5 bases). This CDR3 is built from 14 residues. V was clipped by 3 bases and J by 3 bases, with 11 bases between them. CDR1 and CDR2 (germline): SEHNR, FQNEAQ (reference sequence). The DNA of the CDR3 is TGTGCCAGCAGCTTGCCGGCAGGGTACACTGAAGCTTTCTTT. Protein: CASSLPAGYTEAFF.

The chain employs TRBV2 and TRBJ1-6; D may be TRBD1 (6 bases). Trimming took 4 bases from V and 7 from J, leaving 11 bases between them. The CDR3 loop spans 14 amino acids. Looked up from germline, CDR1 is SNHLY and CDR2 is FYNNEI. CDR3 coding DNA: TGTGCCAGCAGTGGGGGGACACCGAATTCACCCCTCCACTTT. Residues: CASSGGTPNSPLHF.

For the CDR3, the DNA is TGTGCCAGCACCCGGGGGGGCGAGACCCAGTACTTC. It codes for CASTRGGETQYF. This chain links TRBV6-6 with TRBJ2-5; 8 bases match TRBD2. Germline V CDR1 and CDR2: MNHNY, SVGAGI (reference sequence). The CDR3 loop spans 12 amino acids. The junction had 3 bases not matched to a gene; V was cut back by 7 bases and J by 5 bases.

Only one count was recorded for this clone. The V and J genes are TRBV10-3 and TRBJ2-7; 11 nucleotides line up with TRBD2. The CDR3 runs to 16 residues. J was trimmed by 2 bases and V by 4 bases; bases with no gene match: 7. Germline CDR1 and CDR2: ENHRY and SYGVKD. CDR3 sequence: CAISALGLAGPYEQYF. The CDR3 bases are TGTGCCATCAGTGCGTTAGGACTAGCGGGCCCCTACGAGCAGTACTTC.

CDR3 protein: CASSQLKGGPANEQFF. Here the CDR3 DNA reads TGCGCCAGCAGCCAGTTAAAGGGAGGGCCAGCCAATGAGCAGTTCTTC. This chain connects TRBV4-3 to TRBJ2-1; the match to TRBD2 covers 7 bases. Germline CDR1 and CDR2: LGHNA and YSLEER. The CDR3 extends over 16 amino acids. J was trimmed by 6 bases and V by 3 bases; bases with no gene match: 11.

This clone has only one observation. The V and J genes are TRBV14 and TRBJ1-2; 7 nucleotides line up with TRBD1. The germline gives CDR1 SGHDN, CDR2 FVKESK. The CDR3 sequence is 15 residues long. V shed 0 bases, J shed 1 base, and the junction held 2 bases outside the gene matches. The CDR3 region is CASSQDRDSNYGYTF. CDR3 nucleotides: TGTGCCAGCAGCCAAGATAGGGACAGTAACTATGGCTACACCTTC.

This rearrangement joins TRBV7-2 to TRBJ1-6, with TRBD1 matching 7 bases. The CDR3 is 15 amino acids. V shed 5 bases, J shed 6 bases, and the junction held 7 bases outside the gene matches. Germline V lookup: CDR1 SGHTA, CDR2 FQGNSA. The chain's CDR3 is CASSQRQGLNSPLHF. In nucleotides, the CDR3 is TGTGCCAGCAGCCAAAGACAGGGACTTAATTCACCCCTCCACTTT.

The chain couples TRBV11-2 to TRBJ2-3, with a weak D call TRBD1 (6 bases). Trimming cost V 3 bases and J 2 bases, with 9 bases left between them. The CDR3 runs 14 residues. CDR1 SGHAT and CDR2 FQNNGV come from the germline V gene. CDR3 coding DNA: TGTGCCAGCAGCTTTCAGGGGTACACAGATACGCAGTATTTT. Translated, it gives CASSFQGYTDTQYF.

The CDR3 reads CASSVEMGRPEAFF. The CDR3 bases are TGTGCCAGCAGCGTAGAGATGGGGAGACCTGAAGCTTTCTTT. V is TRBV9 and J is TRBJ1-1, with D hard to call. Trimming stripped 0 bases from V and 6 bases from J, with 12 bases between. CDR3 length: 14 amino acids. Germline CDR1 reads SGDLS; CDR2 reads YYNGEE.

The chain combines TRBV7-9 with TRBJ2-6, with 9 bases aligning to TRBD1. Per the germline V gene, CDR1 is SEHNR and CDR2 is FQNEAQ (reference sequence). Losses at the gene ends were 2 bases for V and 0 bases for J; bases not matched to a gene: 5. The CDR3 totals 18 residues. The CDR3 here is CASSLMGQGNSGANVLTF. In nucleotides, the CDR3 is TGTGCCAGCAGCTTAATGGGACAGGGCAACTCTGGGGCCAACGTCCTGACTTTC.

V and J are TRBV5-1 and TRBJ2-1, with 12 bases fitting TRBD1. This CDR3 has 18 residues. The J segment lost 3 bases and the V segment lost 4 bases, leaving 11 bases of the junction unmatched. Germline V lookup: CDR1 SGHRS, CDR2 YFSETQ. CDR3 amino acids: CASSGGTGGIGYYNEQFF. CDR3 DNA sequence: TGCGCCAGCAGCGGAGGGACAGGGGGCATTGGGTACTACAATGAGCAGTTCTTC.

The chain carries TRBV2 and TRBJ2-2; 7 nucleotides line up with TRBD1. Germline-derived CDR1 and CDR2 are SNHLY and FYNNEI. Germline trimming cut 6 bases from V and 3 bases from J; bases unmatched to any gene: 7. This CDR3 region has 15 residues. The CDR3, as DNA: TGTGCCAGCAGCGACAGGGCGAGAGACACCGGGGAGCTGTTTTTT. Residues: CASSDRARDTGELFF.

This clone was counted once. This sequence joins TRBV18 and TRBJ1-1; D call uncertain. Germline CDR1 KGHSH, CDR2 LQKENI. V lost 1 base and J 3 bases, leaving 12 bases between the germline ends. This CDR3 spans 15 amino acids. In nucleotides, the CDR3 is TGTGCCAGCTCACCACGGCCGGGTCTTGACACTGAAGCTTTCTTT. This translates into CASSPRPGLDTEAFF.

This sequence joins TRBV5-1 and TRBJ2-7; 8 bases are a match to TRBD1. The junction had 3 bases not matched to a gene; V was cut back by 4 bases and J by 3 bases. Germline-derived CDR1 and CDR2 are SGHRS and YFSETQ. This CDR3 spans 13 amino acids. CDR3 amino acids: CASSTGQGYEQYF. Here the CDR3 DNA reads TGCGCCAGCAGCACCGGACAGGGCTACGAGCAGTACTTC.